Listed below are T cell receptor beta chains from one sample, sequenced in a study of blood T cell repertoires in COVID-19. TCRdb's table, derived via immunoSEQ multiplex PCR, lists solely in-frame clones and lacks some. Counted here are approximately 130,000 clones, around 81% occurring once; the ten biggest clones make up 8.4%. Sequences were obtained from peripheral blood. Receptor source: a woman between 55 and 75 years old with active or convalescent COVID-19. Each CDR3 is given with its conserved first and last residue. A D gene is named only where the DNA matches it firmly. Where a row states a size, it is once, few, many or the class of an expanded clone; other rows omit it.

v_gene: TRBV27
d_gene: -
j_gene: TRBJ2-1
abundance: few
CDR3aa: CASSWESRGNEQFF
CDR3nt: TGTGCCAGCAGTTGGGAGAGTCGTGGCAATGAGCAGTTCTTC

v_gene: TRBV6-5
d_gene: TRBD2
j_gene: TRBJ2-7
abundance: -
CDR3aa: CASRPGTSVSEQYF
CDR3nt: TGTGCCAGCAGGCCCGGGACTAGTGTAAGTGAGCAGTACTTC

v_gene: TRBV6-5
d_gene: TRBD1
j_gene: TRBJ2-4
abundance: -
CDR3aa: CASSYGGQDKNIQYF
CDR3nt: TGTGCCAGCAGTTACGGTGGACAGGATAAAAACATTCAGTACTTC

v_gene: TRBV6-5
d_gene: TRBD2
j_gene: TRBJ2-2
abundance: once
CDR3aa: CASNAGVANTGELFF
CDR3nt: TGTGCCAGCAACGCGGGGGTTGCGAACACCGGGGAGCTGTTTTTT

v_gene: TRBV5-1
d_gene: -
j_gene: TRBJ2-6
abundance: -
CDR3aa: CASSLTAGANVLTF
CDR3nt: TGCGCCAGCAGCTTAACAGCTGGGGCCAACGTCCTGACTTTC

v_gene: TRBV5-1
d_gene: TRBD1
j_gene: TRBJ2-5
abundance: -
CDR3aa: CASSLEGAPLETQYF
CDR3nt: TGCGCCAGCAGCTTAGAGGGGGCCCCCCTAGAGACCCAGTACTTC

v_gene: TRBV25-1
d_gene: -
j_gene: TRBJ1-2
abundance: once
CDR3aa: CASSQRGINYGYTF
CDR3nt: TGTGCCAGCAGTCAAAGGGGGATTAACTATGGCTACACCTTC

v_gene: TRBV5-5
d_gene: TRBD1
j_gene: TRBJ1-3
abundance: -
CDR3aa: CASSPGDRMGNTIYF
CDR3nt: TGTGCCAGCAGCCCCGGGGACAGAATGGGAAACACCATATATTTT

v_gene: TRBV19
d_gene: TRBD2
j_gene: TRBJ2-5
abundance: -
CDR3aa: CASCDSGGQETQYF
CDR3nt: TGTGCCAGCTGTGATAGCGGGGGCCAAGAGACCCAGTACTTC

v_gene: TRBV18
d_gene: -
j_gene: TRBJ2-3
abundance: once
CDR3aa: CASSLGQPTDTQYF
CDR3nt: TGTGCCAGCTCACTAGGACAGCCCACAGATACGCAGTATTTT

v_gene: TRBV7-2
d_gene: TRBD2
j_gene: TRBJ2-1
abundance: -
CDR3aa: CASSLRIGTTGDNEQFF
CDR3nt: TGTGCCAGCAGCCTAAGAATTGGGACTACGGGCGACAATGAGCAGTTCTTC

v_gene: TRBV5-6
d_gene: -
j_gene: TRBJ2-3
abundance: -
CDR3aa: CASSLGGTPGDTQYF
CDR3nt: TGTGCCAGCAGCTTGGGCGGGACTCCCGGAGATACGCAGTATTTT

v_gene: TRBV4-2
d_gene: -
j_gene: TRBJ2-5
abundance: -
CDR3aa: CASSQEPGNQETQYF
CDR3nt: TGTGCCAGCAGCCAAGAACCGGGAAACCAAGAGACCCAGTACTTC

v_gene: TRBV5-1
d_gene: -
j_gene: TRBJ2-1
abundance: -
CDR3aa: CASCQREWSYNEQFF
CDR3nt: TGCGCCAGCTGTCAGAGGGAGTGGTCCTACAATGAGCAGTTCTTC

v_gene: TRBV28
d_gene: -
j_gene: TRBJ1-3
abundance: -
CDR3aa: CASSVPGHVSSGNTIYF
CDR3nt: TGTGCCAGCAGTGTCCCGGGACACGTAAGCTCTGGAAACACCATATATTTT

v_gene: TRBV4-2
d_gene: TRBD1
j_gene: TRBJ1-1
abundance: -
CDR3aa: CASSLRDRDAAGGAFF
CDR3nt: TGTGCCAGCAGCCTCCGGGACAGGGACGCCGCCGGGGGGGCTTTCTTT

v_gene: TRBV10-3
d_gene: -
j_gene: TRBJ1-6
abundance: -
CDR3aa: CAISEPKGRNSPLHF
CDR3nt: TGTGCCATCAGTGAGCCCAAGGGGAGGAATTCACCCCTCCACTTT

v_gene: TRBV5-1
d_gene: -
j_gene: TRBJ2-1
abundance: -
CDR3aa: CASSLVGSSYNEQFF
CDR3nt: TGCGCCAGCAGCTTGGTGGGGAGCTCCTACAATGAGCAGTTCTTC

v_gene: TRBV6-5
d_gene: -
j_gene: TRBJ1-5
abundance: -
CDR3aa: CASSSRGGGQPQHF
CDR3nt: TGTGCCAGCAGTTCCAGGGGCGGGGGTCAGCCCCAGCATTTT

v_gene: TRBV7-2
d_gene: -
j_gene: TRBJ1-1
abundance: -
CDR3aa: CASSLWGVNTEAFF
CDR3nt: TGTGCCAGCAGCTTATGGGGGGTGAACACTGAAGCTTTCTTT

v_gene: TRBV11-2
d_gene: TRBD1
j_gene: TRBJ1-2
abundance: -
CDR3aa: CASSTTGGAYGYTF
CDR3nt: TGTGCCAGCAGTACGACAGGGGGCGCCTATGGCTACACCTTC

v_gene: TRBV7-9
d_gene: TRBD2
j_gene: TRBJ2-1
abundance: -
CDR3aa: CASSSQGLAGGGQFF
CDR3nt: TGTGCCAGCAGCTCCCAGGGACTAGCGGGGGGAGGGCAGTTCTTC

v_gene: TRBV27
d_gene: -
j_gene: TRBJ2-1
abundance: -
CDR3aa: CASNDSPQRDNYNEQFF
CDR3nt: TGTGCCAGCAACGACAGCCCTCAACGGGACAACTACAATGAGCAGTTCTTC

v_gene: TRBV18
d_gene: TRBD2
j_gene: TRBJ2-1
abundance: -
CDR3aa: CASSLSGVDNEQFF
CDR3nt: TGTGCCAGCTCCCTGAGCGGGGTGGACAATGAGCAGTTCTTC

v_gene: TRBV6-6
d_gene: -
j_gene: TRBJ1-2
abundance: medium-sized
CDR3aa: CASSLQTDVYGYTF
CDR3nt: TGTGCCAGCAGCCTGCAAACAGATGTCTATGGCTACACCTTC

v_gene: TRBV7-2
d_gene: -
j_gene: TRBJ2-2
abundance: -
CDR3aa: CASSSLNTGELFF
CDR3nt: TGTGCCAGCAGCTCCCTGAACACCGGGGAGCTGTTTTTT

v_gene: TRBV28
d_gene: -
j_gene: TRBJ2-5
abundance: -
CDR3aa: CASRSQETQYF
CDR3nt: TGTGCCAGCCGTTCACAAGAGACCCAGTACTTC

v_gene: TRBV9
d_gene: TRBD1
j_gene: TRBJ2-3
abundance: -
CDR3aa: CASSAVTGTLGTQYF
CDR3nt: TGTGCCAGCAGCGCCGTGACAGGGACCCTCGGTACGCAGTATTTT

v_gene: TRBV20-1
d_gene: -
j_gene: TRBJ1-4
abundance: -
CDR3aa: CSASWGGQEKLFF
CDR3nt: TGCAGTGCTAGTTGGGGGGGTCAAGAAAAACTGTTTTTT

v_gene: TRBV29-1
d_gene: TRBD1
j_gene: TRBJ1-2
abundance: once
CDR3aa: CSVTGTGGGYTF
CDR3nt: TGCAGCGTCACCGGGACAGGGGGCGGCTACACCTTC

v_gene: TRBV9
d_gene: TRBD1
j_gene: TRBJ1-3
abundance: -
CDR3aa: CASSTRTGSGNTIYF
CDR3nt: TGTGCCAGCAGCACACGGACAGGCTCTGGAAACACCATATATTTT

v_gene: TRBV29-1
d_gene: -
j_gene: TRBJ2-3
abundance: -
CDR3aa: CSVEQDTDTQYF
CDR3nt: TGCAGCGTTGAACAGGACACAGATACGCAGTATTTT

v_gene: TRBV7-9
d_gene: TRBD1
j_gene: TRBJ1-4
abundance: -
CDR3aa: CASTLDGTVNEKLFF
CDR3nt: TGTGCCAGCACCTTAGACGGGACAGTAAATGAAAAACTGTTTTTT

v_gene: TRBV9
d_gene: TRBD1
j_gene: TRBJ1-1
abundance: -
CDR3aa: CASSVGIGQGRNTEAFF
CDR3nt: TGTGCCAGCAGCGTAGGAATTGGACAGGGAAGGAACACTGAAGCTTTCTTT

v_gene: TRBV7-9
d_gene: -
j_gene: TRBJ2-1
abundance: -
CDR3aa: CASSPGPLDEQFF
CDR3nt: TGTGCCAGCAGCCCAGGCCCCCTGGATGAGCAGTTCTTC

v_gene: TRBV6-6
d_gene: TRBD2
j_gene: TRBJ2-5
abundance: -
CDR3aa: CASSQLAGIEERETQYF
CDR3nt: TGTGCCAGCAGTCAACTAGCGGGAATTGAAGAGCGGGAGACCCAGTACTTC

v_gene: TRBV6-6
d_gene: TRBD1
j_gene: TRBJ1-2
abundance: -
CDR3aa: CASSDRQGRDGYTF
CDR3nt: TGTGCCAGCAGTGACCGACAGGGTAGGGATGGCTACACCTTC

v_gene: TRBV5-1
d_gene: -
j_gene: TRBJ2-6
abundance: -
CDR3aa: CASSSQGTGANVLTF
CDR3nt: TGCGCCAGCAGCTCCCAGGGTACTGGGGCCAACGTCCTGACTTTC

v_gene: TRBV28
d_gene: TRBD1
j_gene: TRBJ1-2
abundance: few
CDR3aa: CASSSATGTGIRYGYTF
CDR3nt: TGTGCCAGCAGTTCCGCTACCGGGACAGGGATTCGCTATGGCTACACCTTC

v_gene: TRBV28
d_gene: TRBD1
j_gene: TRBJ1-4
abundance: -
CDR3aa: CASLRKTGATNEKLFF
CDR3nt: TGTGCCAGCCTCAGAAAGACAGGGGCAACTAATGAAAAACTGTTTTTT

v_gene: TRBV27
d_gene: -
j_gene: TRBJ2-3
abundance: few
CDR3aa: CASSLGQNRYTDTQYF
CDR3nt: TGTGCCAGCAGTTTAGGACAGAACAGATACACAGATACGCAGTATTTT

v_gene: TRBV4-2
d_gene: TRBD2
j_gene: TRBJ2-1
abundance: -
CDR3aa: CASSPKGLAGGEQFF
CDR3nt: TGTGCCAGCAGCCCAAAGGGACTAGCGGGTGGTGAGCAGTTCTTC

v_gene: TRBV11-2
d_gene: -
j_gene: TRBJ2-4
abundance: -
CDR3aa: CASSLVAQVGKNIQYF
CDR3nt: TGTGCCAGCAGCTTAGTTGCGCAGGTGGGCAAAAACATTCAGTACTTC

v_gene: TRBV5-6
d_gene: -
j_gene: TRBJ2-1
abundance: -
CDR3aa: CASSFFPYNEQFF
CDR3nt: TGTGCCAGCAGCTTCTTTCCCTACAATGAGCAGTTCTTC

v_gene: TRBV4-3
d_gene: TRBD2
j_gene: TRBJ2-1
abundance: -
CDR3aa: CASSQEIRAGVDEQFF
CDR3nt: TGCGCCAGCAGCCAAGAAATCCGAGCGGGAGTCGACGAGCAGTTCTTC

v_gene: TRBV10-3
d_gene: -
j_gene: TRBJ2-1
abundance: -
CDR3aa: CAISDSADTPNNEQFF
CDR3nt: TGTGCCATCAGTGATAGTGCCGACACTCCTAACAATGAGCAGTTCTTC

v_gene: TRBV19
d_gene: TRBD1
j_gene: TRBJ2-1
abundance: -
CDR3aa: CASSMGTGGWDEQFF
CDR3nt: TGTGCCAGTAGTATGGGGACAGGGGGCTGGGATGAGCAGTTCTTC

v_gene: TRBV5-5
d_gene: -
j_gene: TRBJ1-5
abundance: few
CDR3aa: CASQEQGGGNQPQHF
CDR3nt: TGTGCCAGCCAGGAGCAGGGCGGTGGTAATCAGCCCCAGCATTTT

v_gene: TRBV7-3
d_gene: TRBD2
j_gene: TRBJ2-5
abundance: -
CDR3aa: CASSLKRRLTSGSEETQYF
CDR3nt: TGTGCCAGCAGCTTAAAAAGACGGCTGACTAGCGGGAGTGAGGAGACCCAGTACTTC

v_gene: TRBV7-8
d_gene: TRBD2
j_gene: TRBJ2-7
abundance: -
CDR3aa: CASSLVGSSGRYEQYF
CDR3nt: TGTGCCAGCAGCTTAGTTGGGAGTAGCGGGAGGTACGAGCAGTACTTC